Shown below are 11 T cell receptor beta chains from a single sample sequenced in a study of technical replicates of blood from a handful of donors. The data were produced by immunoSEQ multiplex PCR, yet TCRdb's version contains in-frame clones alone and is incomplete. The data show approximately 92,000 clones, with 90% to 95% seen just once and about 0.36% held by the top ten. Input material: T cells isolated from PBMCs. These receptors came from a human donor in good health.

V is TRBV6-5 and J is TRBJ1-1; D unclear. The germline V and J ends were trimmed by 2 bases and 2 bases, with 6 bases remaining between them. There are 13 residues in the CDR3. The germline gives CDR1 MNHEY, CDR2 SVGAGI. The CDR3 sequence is CASSYNSNTEAFF. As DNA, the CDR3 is TGTGCCAGCAGTTACAACAGCAACACTGAAGCTTTCTTT.

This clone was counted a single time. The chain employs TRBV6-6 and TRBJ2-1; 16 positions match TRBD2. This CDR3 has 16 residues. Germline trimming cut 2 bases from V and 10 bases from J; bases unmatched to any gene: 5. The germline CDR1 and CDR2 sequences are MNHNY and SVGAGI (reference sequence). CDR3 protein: CASSYGTSGRVGEQFF. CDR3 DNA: TGTGCCAGCAGTTACGGGACTAGCGGGAGGGTCGGGGAGCAGTTCTTC.

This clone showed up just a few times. This CDR3 reads CASSSTGGSTEAFF. The CDR3 nucleotides read TGTGCCAGCAGCTCGACAGGGGGTAGCACTGAAGCTTTCTTT. This chain connects TRBV2 to TRBJ1-1, with 9 bases matching TRBD1. V gave up 6 bases and J gave up 4 bases; unmatched junction bases: 6. The CDR3 is 14 residues long. Germline CDR1 reads SNHLY; CDR2 reads FYNNEI.

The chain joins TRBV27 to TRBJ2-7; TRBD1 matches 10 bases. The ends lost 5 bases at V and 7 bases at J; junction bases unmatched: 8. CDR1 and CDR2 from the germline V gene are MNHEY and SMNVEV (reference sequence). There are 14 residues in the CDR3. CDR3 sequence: CASSLDRGQSEQYF. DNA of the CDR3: TGTGCCAGCAGTCTAGACAGGGGGCAGAGTGAGCAGTACTTC.

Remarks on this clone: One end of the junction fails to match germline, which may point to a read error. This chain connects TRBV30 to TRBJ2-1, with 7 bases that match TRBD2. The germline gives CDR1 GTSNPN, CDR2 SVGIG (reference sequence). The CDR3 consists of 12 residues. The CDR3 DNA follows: TGTGTCTGGAGTGTCGGGAGGAATGAGCAGTTCTTC. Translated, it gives CVWSVGRNEQFF.

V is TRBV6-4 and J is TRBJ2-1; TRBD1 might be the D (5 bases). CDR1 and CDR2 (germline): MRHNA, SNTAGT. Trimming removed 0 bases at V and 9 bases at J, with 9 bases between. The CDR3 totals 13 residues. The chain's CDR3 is CASSDSGEGEQFF. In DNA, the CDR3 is TGTGCCAGCAGTGACTCAGGGGAAGGTGAGCAGTTCTTC.

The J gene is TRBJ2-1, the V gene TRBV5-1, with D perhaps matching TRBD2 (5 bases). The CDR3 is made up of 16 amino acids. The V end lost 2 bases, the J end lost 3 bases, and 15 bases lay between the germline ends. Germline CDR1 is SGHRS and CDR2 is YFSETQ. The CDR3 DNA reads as TGCGCCAGCAGCTTCAGGACTCAACGGGGCTACAATGAGCAGTTCTTC. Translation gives CASSFRTQRGYNEQFF.

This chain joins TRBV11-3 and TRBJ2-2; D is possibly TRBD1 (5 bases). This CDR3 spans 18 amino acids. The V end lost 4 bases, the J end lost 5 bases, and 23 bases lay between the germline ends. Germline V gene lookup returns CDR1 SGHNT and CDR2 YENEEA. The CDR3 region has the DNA TGTGCCAGCAGCTACCCCGGACATCGAATAAGGGAAACCGGGGAGCTGTTTTTT. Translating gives CASSYPGHRIRETGELFF.

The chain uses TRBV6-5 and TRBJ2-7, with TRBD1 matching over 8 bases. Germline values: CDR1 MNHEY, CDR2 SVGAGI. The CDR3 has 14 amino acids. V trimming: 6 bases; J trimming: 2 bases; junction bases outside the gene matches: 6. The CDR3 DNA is TGTGCCAGCAGCTCGGGACAGGCGACCTACGAGCAGTACTTC. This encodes CASSSGQATYEQYF.

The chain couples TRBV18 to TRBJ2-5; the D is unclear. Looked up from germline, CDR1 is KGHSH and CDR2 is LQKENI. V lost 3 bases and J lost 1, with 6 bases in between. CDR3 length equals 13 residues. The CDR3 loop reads CASSPIAQETQYF. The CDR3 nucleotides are TGTGCCAGCTCACCGATAGCCCAAGAGACCCAGTACTTC.

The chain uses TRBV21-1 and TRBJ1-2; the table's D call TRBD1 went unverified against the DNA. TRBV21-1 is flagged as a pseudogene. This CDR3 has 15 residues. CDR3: CASSQLEGVVEGYTF. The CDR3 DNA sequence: TGTGCCAGCAGCCAGCTAGAGGGGGTTGTGGAGGGCTACACCTTC.